This TCR beta chain was sequenced during a study of blood T cell repertoires in COVID-19. Per the authors' pipeline: Estimated nucleated cell counts came from reference gene primer amplification. Only in-frame clones appear in the TCRdb table, and some are missing; sequencing was by immunoSEQ multiplex PCR. V and J calls plus clone size are reproduced from that table; the DNA served to infer D and trimming. The repertoire holds over 15,000 clones, with approximately 86% as singletons. This clone has just one count. There are 17 residues in the CDR3. V gave up 1 base and J gave up 3 bases, with 15 bases separating them. Per the germline V gene, CDR1 is SGHTA and CDR2 is FQGNSA.

This rearrangement joins TRBV7-2 to TRBJ2-2; tentative D call: TRBD2 (7 bases). Sequenced sample: peripheral blood. This TCR was sampled from a human donor in a cohort sampled during active COVID-19. The CDR3 reads CASSLVGGGTYTGELFF. CDR3 in DNA: TGTGCCAGCAGCTTAGTAGGGGGGGGCACCTACACCGGGGAGCTGTTTTTT.